This T cell receptor (beta chain) was obtained from a study of identical twins. Carrying unique molecular identifiers, the cDNA also gained a universal primer site through template switching. TCRdb passed the 5' RACE reads through MiXCR, listing each CDR3 protein once. The table shows approximately 240,000 distinct CDR3 sequences, with around an eighth occurring only once. Study findings and constraints: Beta out-of-frame sequences showed weaker excess twin sharing.

This clonotype was recorded at least ten times. The antigen remains undetermined. This CDR3 region has 14 residues. Trimming took 3 bases from V and 7 from J; bases not matched to a gene: 6. Germline CDR1 reads SGDLS; CDR2 reads YYNGEE. The TCR was taken from a woman aged 18-29 years in good health. The chain links TRBV9 to TRBJ2-1, with TRBD2 matching 8 bases. The specimen was memory (CD45RO+) T cells sorted from blood. The CDR3 reads CASSGLAGRNEQFF. Written as DNA, the CDR3 is TGTGCCAGCAGCGGTCTAGCGGGCAGGAATGAGCAGTTCTTC.